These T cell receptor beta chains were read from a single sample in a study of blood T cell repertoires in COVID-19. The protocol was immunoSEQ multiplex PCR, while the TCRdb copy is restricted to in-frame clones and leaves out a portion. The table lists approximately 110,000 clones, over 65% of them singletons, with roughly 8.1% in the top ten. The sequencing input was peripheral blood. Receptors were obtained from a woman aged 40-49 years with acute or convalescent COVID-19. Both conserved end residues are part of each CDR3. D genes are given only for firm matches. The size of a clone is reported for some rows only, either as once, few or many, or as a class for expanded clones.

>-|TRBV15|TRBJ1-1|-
TGTGCCACCAGCAGAGATCCGAGACTTGTGAACACTGAAGCTTTCTTT
CATSRDPRLVNTEAFF
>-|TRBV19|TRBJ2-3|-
TGTGCCAGTAGCAATTCCCGGATGACAGCAACAGATACGCAGTATTTT
CASSNSRMTATDTQYF
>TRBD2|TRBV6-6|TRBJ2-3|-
TGTGCCAGCAGTAGGACTAGCTCCGCAGATACGCAGTATTTT
CASSRTSSADTQYF
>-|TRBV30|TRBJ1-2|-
TGTGCCTGGACGGGGAAGGGTCGAATCTATGGCTACACCTTC
CAWTGKGRIYGYTF
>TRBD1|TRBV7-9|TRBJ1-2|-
TGTGCCAGCAGCCTCCAGGGGGCTCGGGGTAACTATGGCTACACCTTC
CASSLQGARGNYGYTF
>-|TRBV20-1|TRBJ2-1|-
TGCAGTGCTAGTGCCATCAATGAGCAGTTCTTC
CSASAINEQFF
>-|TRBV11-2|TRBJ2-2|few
TGTGCCAGCAGCTTAGGACAGAGCACCGGGGAGCTGTTTTTT
CASSLGQSTGELFF
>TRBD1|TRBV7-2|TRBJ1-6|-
TGTGCCAGCAGCTCCACAAGGACAGGGGGCGGAAAATCACCCCTCCACTTT
CASSSTRTGGGKSPLHF
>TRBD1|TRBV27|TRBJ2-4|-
TGTGCCAGCAGTCCGATCGGGACAGGGCAAAACATTCAGTACTTC
CASSPIGTGQNIQYF
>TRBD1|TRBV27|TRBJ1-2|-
TGTGCCAGCAGCCCCGGGACAGGCCTGAGTTACTATGGCTACACCTTC
CASSPGTGLSYYGYTF
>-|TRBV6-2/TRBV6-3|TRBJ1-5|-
TGTGCCAGCAGTTACTCCGTGCAGCCCCAGCATTTT
CASSYSVQPQHF
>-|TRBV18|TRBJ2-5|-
TGTGCCAGCTCACCCCCCGGTGAGACCCAGTACTTC
CASSPPGETQYF
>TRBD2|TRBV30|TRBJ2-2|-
TGTGCCTGGAGGGATGCGGGGGGCCTTAACGGGGAGCTGTTTTTT
CAWRDAGGLNGELFF
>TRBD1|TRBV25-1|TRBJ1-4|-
TGTGCCACCGGGACAGAGGTGGGTGAAAAACTGTTTTTT
CATGTEVGEKLFF
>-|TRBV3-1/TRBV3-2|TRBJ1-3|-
TGTGCCAGCAGCCAAGCAGGGTTTGGAAACACCATATATTTT
CASSQAGFGNTIYF
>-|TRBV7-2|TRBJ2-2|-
TGTGCCAGCAGCTTACAAGGGGCCGGGGAGCTGTTTTTT
CASSLQGAGELFF
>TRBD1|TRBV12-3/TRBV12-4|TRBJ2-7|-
TGTGCCAGCAGCAGGGGGCAGAGGGAGCAGTACTTC
CASSRGQREQYF
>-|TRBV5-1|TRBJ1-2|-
TGCGCCAGCAGCTCAACGAGCGGGGCTCAGGACTATGGCTACACCTTC
CASSSTSGAQDYGYTF
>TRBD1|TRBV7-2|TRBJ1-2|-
TGTGCCAGCGTACCAGGGGGTTCTAACTATGGCTACACCTTC
CASVPGGSNYGYTF
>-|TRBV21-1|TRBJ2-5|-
TGTGCCAGCGAGTCAGGGGGAATCTGGGAGACCCAGTACTTC
CASESGGIWETQYF
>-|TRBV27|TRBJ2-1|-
TGTGCCAGCAGTTCCCCGGCACTAGCCAACACCTACAATGAGCAGTTCTTC
CASSSPALANTYNEQFF
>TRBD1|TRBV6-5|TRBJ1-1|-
TGTGCCAGCAGACAGGGGGGGGGCACTGAAGCTTTCTTT
CASRQGGGTEAFF
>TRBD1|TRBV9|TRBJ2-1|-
TGTGCCAGCAGCGCCCCACAGGGGGGATTACCGGGGAATGAGCAGTTCTTC
CASSAPQGGLPGNEQFF
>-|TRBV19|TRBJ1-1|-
TGTGCCAGTAGGAAGAACATGAACACTGAAGCTTTCTTT
CASRKNMNTEAFF
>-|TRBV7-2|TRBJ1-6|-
TGTGCCAGCAGCTCACGGGGGGGCTCACCCCTCCACTTT
CASSSRGGSPLHF
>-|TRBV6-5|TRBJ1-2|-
TGTGCCAGCAGCAATCTCGGGGGGGACTATGGCTACACCTTC
CASSNLGGDYGYTF
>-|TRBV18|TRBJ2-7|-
TGTGCCAGCTCCGGGACAGAGCAGTACTTC
CASSGTEQYF
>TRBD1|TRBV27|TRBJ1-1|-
TGTGCCAGCCTTCGACAGGGAACGACTGAAGCTTTCTTT
CASLRQGTTEAFF
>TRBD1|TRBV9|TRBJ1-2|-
TGTGCCAGCAGCGTTTCACAGGGGATTTACTATGGCTACACTTTC
CASSVSQGIYYGYTF
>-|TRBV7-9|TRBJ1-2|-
TGTGCCAGCAGCGTATGGACAGTGAACTATGGCTACACCTTC
CASSVWTVNYGYTF
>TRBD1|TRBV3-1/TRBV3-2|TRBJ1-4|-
TGTGCCAGCAGCTTCCGGGACAGGGGAAGGGAAAAACTGTTTTTT
CASSFRDRGREKLFF
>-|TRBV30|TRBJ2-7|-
TGTGCCTGGAGTGTACCCAGGGGAGGGTACGAGCAGTACTTC
CAWSVPRGGYEQYF
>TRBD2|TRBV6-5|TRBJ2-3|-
TGTGCCAGCAGTCGGGCCGGGATGGGGGGGGATACGCAGTATTTT
CASSRAGMGGDTQYF
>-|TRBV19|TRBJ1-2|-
TGTGCCAGTAGTATCTCGGGAAGGGCCTATGGCTACACCTTC
CASSISGRAYGYTF
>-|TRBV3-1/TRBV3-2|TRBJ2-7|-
TGTGCCAGCAGCCAAGTAAGGAGCGAGCAGTACTTC
CASSQVRSEQYF
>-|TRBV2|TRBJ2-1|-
TGTGCCAGAAGTGTGAATGGCAGGGAGCAGTTCTTC
CARSVNGREQFF
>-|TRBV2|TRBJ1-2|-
TGTGCCAGCAGTGAAGCGGGCAGGGTTGGCGGCTACACCTTC
CASSEAGRVGGYTF
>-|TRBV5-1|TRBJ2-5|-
TGCGCCAGCAGCTTCGGGGGTTGGGAGACCCAGTACTTC
CASSFGGWETQYF
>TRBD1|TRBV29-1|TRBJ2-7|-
TGCAGCGTTGATGGACAGGGGGATTACGAGCAGTACTTC
CSVDGQGDYEQYF
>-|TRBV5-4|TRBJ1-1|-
TGTGCCAGCAGCTTGGCCGGCAGGGTTTCCAACACTGAAGCTTTCTTT
CASSLAGRVSNTEAFF
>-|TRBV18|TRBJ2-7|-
TGTGCCAGCTCCCAGGGGCGCTCCTACGAGCAGTACTTC
CASSQGRSYEQYF
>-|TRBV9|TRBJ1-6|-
TGTGCCAGCAGCTTAGGAGGGTTATTTTCACCCCTCCACTTT
CASSLGGLFSPLHF
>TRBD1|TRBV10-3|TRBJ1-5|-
TGTGCCATCAGTCCTGACAGGGATCAGCCCCAGCATTTT
CAISPDRDQPQHF
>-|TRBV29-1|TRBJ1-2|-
TGCAGCGTTTTCTACTTCCTGGACACCGTAGAGAGCTATGGCTACACCTTC
CSVFYFLDTVESYGYTF
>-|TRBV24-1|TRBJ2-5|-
TGTGCCACCAGTGATCCCCGGGAGACCGGGACCCAGTACTTC
CATSDPRETGTQYF
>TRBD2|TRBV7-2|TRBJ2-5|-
TGTGCCAGCAGCTTAGTTGGCGGGGGTGAGACCCAGTACTTC
CASSLVGGGETQYF
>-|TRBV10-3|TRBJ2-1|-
TGTGCCATCAGCGCCGCGGGGACCGGGCAGTTCTTC
CAISAAGTGQFF
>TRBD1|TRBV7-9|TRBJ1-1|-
TGTGCCAGCAGCTTGGACAGGGCGGACACTGAAGCTTTCTTT
CASSLDRADTEAFF
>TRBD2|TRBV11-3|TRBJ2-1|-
TGTGCCAGCAGCGCGACTAGCGGGTCCTCCCATGAGCAGTTCTTC
CASSATSGSSHEQFF
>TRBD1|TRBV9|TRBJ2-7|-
TGTGCCAGCAGCGTCGGGACAGGGGTCGGCGAGCAGTACTTC
CASSVGTGVGEQYF
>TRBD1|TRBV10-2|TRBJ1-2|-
TGCGCCAGCAGTCGACTACAGGGGGCCCTTGGAGGCTACACCTTC
CASSRLQGALGGYTF
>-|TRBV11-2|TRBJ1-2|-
TGTGCCAGCAGCTTAGATCTACTCTATGGCTACACCTTC
CASSLDLLYGYTF
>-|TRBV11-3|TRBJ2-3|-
TGTGCCAGCAGTGTCGGCTTCGCGGGGGCCGGGGATACGCAGTATTTT
CASSVGFAGAGDTQYF